This entry features one T cell receptor beta chain sequence. This CDR3 has 14 amino acids. The germline V gene has CDR1 LGHDT and CDR2 YNNKEL (reference sequence). Unmatched junction bases numbered 10, after V lost 3 bases and J lost 11 bases. This specimen belongs to a study of blood T cell repertoires in COVID-19. Turning to the study itself: Specimens from acute and convalescent COVID-19 originated in the United States, Italy and Spain. T cells, B-cell-depleted T cells, or PBMCs provided the cDNA or gDNA that served as material.

Seattle participants joined during active infection and were tracked over time. Method: immunoSEQ multiplex PCR; TCRdb's copy keeps in-frame clones and lacks some. The sample lists about 420,000 clones; about 90% were seen once. The receptor comes from a man aged 18 to 29 with COVID-19, enrolled during active disease. Sequenced: peripheral blood. This chain uses TRBV3-1 (or the pseudogene TRBV3-2) with TRBJ1-1; the match to TRBD1 covers 9 bases. Here the CDR3 reads CASSHAGTGREAFF. CDR3 nucleotide sequence: TGTGCCAGCAGCCATGCCGGGACAGGGCGGGAGGCTTTCTTT.